This T cell receptor (beta chain) comes out of a study of T cells after yellow fever vaccination. Regarding the study as a whole: A minor fraction of clonotypes spanned both CD4 and CD8 compartments.

This clonotype came up many times. Its antigen is not known. One entry per CDR3 protein, called by TCRdb with MiXCR from the 5' RACE reads. The sample carries approximately 260,000 distinct CDR3 sequences, roughly 13% recorded once. CDR3 length: 14 amino acids. V lost 6 bases and J lost 2, with 17 bases in between. From germline, CDR1 is DFQATT and CDR2 SNEGSKA (reference sequence). The V call is TRBV20-1, the J call TRBJ2-7; D unclear. The receptor comes from a man aged 25-45 years who received the YFV17D yellow fever vaccine. This specimen was CD4+ T cells sorted from PBMCs, taken 45 days after the yellow fever booster vaccination. CDR3 in DNA: TGCAGTGCCAGCCGGGCCCGTCGAGCCTACGAGCAGTACTTC. This codes for CSASRARRAYEQYF.